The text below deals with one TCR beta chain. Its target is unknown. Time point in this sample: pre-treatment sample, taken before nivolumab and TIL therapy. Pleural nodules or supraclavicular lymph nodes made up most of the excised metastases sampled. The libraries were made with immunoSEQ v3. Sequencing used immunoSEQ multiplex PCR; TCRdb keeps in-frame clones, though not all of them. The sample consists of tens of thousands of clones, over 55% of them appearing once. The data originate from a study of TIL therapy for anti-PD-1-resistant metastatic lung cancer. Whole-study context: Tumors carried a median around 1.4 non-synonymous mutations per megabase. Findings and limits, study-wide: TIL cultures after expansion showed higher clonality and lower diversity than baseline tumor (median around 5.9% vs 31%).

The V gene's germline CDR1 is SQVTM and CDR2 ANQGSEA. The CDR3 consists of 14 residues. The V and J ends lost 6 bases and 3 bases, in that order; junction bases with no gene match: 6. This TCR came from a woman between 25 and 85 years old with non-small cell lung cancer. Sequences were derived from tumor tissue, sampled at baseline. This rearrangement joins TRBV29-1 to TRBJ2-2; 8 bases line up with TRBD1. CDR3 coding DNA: TGCAGCGTAAGACCAGGGGGCCACACCGGGGAGCTGTTTTTT. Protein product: CSVRPGGHTGELFF.